Below, 17 T cell receptor beta chains from the same sample are listed, as sequenced in a study of cytomegalovirus exposure and HLA in healthy donors. The PCR had 60 Vbeta and 13 Jbeta primers. Libraries were prepared by immunoSEQ multiplex PCR; TCRdb keeps only in-frame clonotypes and omits some of them. The data contain about 54,000 clones, 82% of them singletons. Sequenced sample: PBMCs. The receptor set was obtained from a woman between 18 and 30 years old in good health and CMV-seronegative.

The V and J genes are TRBV19 and TRBJ2-7; unclear D gene. This CDR3 is built from 14 residues. CDR1 and CDR2 from the germline V gene are LNHDA and SQIVND (reference sequence). Trimming stripped 1 base from V and 0 bases from J, with 7 bases between. The CDR3 loop is CASSIAISSYEQYF. Written as DNA, the CDR3 is TGTGCCAGTAGTATAGCAATTAGCTCCTACGAGCAGTACTTC.

The V and J genes are TRBV7-3 and TRBJ2-5; tentative D call: TRBD2 (7 bases). Trimming took off 5 bases at V and 4 bases at J, with 14 bases between the two ends. Germline assignment: CDR1 SGHTA and CDR2 FQGTGA. CDR3 length equals 14 residues. The CDR3 loop is CASSAGGLRETQYF. The CDR3 bases are TGTGCCAGCAGCGCCGGGGGGCTGCGAGAGACCCAGTACTTC.

CDR3 sequence (DNA): TGTGCCACCTTCCGAGGGGGCGATCAGCCCCAGCATTTT. Amino acids: CATFRGGDQPQHF. The J gene is TRBJ1-5, the V gene TRBV6-1; TRBD1 matches at 7 bases. V lost 10 bases and J lost 5; bases outside the gene matches: 8. The CDR3 spans 13 residues. CDR1 and CDR2 (germline): MNHNS, SASEGT.

The V and J genes are TRBV19 and TRBJ2-7; 11 bases line up with TRBD1. Trimming removed 4 bases from V and 6 bases from J; junction bases left unmatched: 8. Germline CDR1 LNHDA, CDR2 SQIVND (reference sequence). This CDR3 is 15 amino acids long. CDR3 in amino acids: CASSTGPGTGGEQYF. CDR3 DNA: TGTGCCAGTAGTACCGGTCCCGGGACAGGGGGCGAGCAGTACTTC.

The chain combines TRBV6-5 with TRBJ2-7; 8 positions match TRBD1. V was clipped by 8 bases and J by 7 bases; unmatched bases: 10. The CDR3 covers 13 residues. The germline V gene has CDR1 MNHEY and CDR2 SVGAGI. In nucleotides, the CDR3 is TGTGCCAGCCGCCCTCTGACAGGGGTTGAGCAGTACTTC. This encodes CASRPLTGVEQYF.

This chain joins TRBV7-8 and TRBJ2-1, with 9 bases identical to TRBD2. Germline CDR1 and CDR2: SGHVS and FQNEAQ. CDR3 length equals 15 residues. With 4 bases clipped from V and 3 bases from J, the junction kept 4 bases outside the gene matches. The CDR3 DNA reads TGTGCCAGCAGCTATTTTAGCGGGGGCTACAATGAGCAGTTCTTC. Residues: CASSYFSGGYNEQFF.

The CDR3 reads CASSWDTYVNSNQPQHF. For the CDR3, the DNA is TGTGCCAGTAGTTGGGACACTTATGTGAATAGCAATCAGCCCCAGCATTTT. The chain employs TRBV19 and TRBJ1-5, with D perhaps matching TRBD1 (6 bases). The CDR3 runs 17 residues. Germline values: CDR1 LNHDA, CDR2 SQIVND (reference sequence). Trimming stripped 5 bases from V and 0 bases from J, with 17 bases between.

This chain joins TRBV19 and TRBJ1-2; 8 bases agree with TRBD1. From germline, CDR1 is LNHDA and CDR2 SQIVND (reference sequence). This CDR3 spans 15 amino acids. The ends lost 7 bases at V and 8 bases at J; junction bases unmatched: 15. The CDR3 nucleotides read TGTGCCAGTAAGTTATTGCTCTCCGGGACAGGAGGCTACACCTTC. This sequence encodes CASKLLLSGTGGYTF. The full variable domain, completed using reference TRBV19 and TRBJ1-2, is DGGITQSPKYLFRKEGQNVTLSCEQNLNHDAMYWYRQDPGQGLRLIYYSQIVNDFQKGDIAEGYSVSREKKESFPLTVTSAQKNPTAFYLCASKLLLSGTGGYTFGSGTRLTVV.

CDR3 nucleotide sequence: TGTGCCATCAGTGAGTCGGGGGGTATGGGCAATCAGCCCCAGCATTTT. This encodes CAISESGGMGNQPQHF. V and J are TRBV10-3 and TRBJ1-5, with a possible D match to TRBD1 (5 bases). This CDR3 has 16 amino acids. Germline V gene lookup returns CDR1 ENHRY and CDR2 SYGVKD. Trimming pared 0 bases from V and 2 bases from J, leaving 11 bases between.

This chain joins TRBV14 and TRBJ2-7, with D uncertain. Between the trimmed V and J ends, which lost 2 bases and 3 bases, there was a span of 11 bases. The length of the CDR3 is 14 residues. CDR1 SGHDN and CDR2 FVKESK come from the germline V gene. CDR3 DNA sequence: TGTGCCAGCAGCCAACTTTTCTCCTACTACGAGCAGTACTTC. Translated: CASSQLFSYYEQYF.

This chain uses TRBV7-6 with TRBJ2-3; tentative D call: TRBD1 (5 bases). The CDR3 contains 18 residues. V was cut by 2 bases and J by 7 bases, with 25 bases left in between. Germline CDR1 reads SGHVS; CDR2 reads FNYEAQ. The CDR3: CASSLLGQEHTLGYTQYF. CDR3 sequence (DNA): TGTGCCAGCAGCTTATTGGGGCAGGAACACACCCTGGGTTATACGCAGTATTTT.

This sequence joins TRBV28 and TRBJ2-7, with TRBD2 identical over 7 bases. This CDR3 spans 14 amino acids. Trimming removed 1 base from V and 0 bases from J; junction bases left unmatched: 0. Per the germline V gene, CDR1 is MDHEN and CDR2 is SYDVKM. The CDR3 protein is CASSLSGGSYEQYF. As DNA, the CDR3 is TGTGCCAGCAGTTTATCGGGGGGCTCCTACGAGCAGTACTTC.

The gene calls are TRBV5-1 and TRBJ2-5; D might be TRBD1 (6 bases). The V gene's germline CDR1 is SGHRS and CDR2 YFSETQ. V shed 6 bases and J shed 1 base, with 28 bases lying between them. The CDR3 has 19 residues. This CDR3 is CASTPESQQGPPSQETQYF. The CDR3 DNA reads TGCGCCAGCACCCCGGAATCTCAACAGGGACCGCCCTCCCAAGAGACCCAGTACTTC.

This rearrangement joins TRBV15 to TRBJ1-5; D is perhaps TRBD1 (5 bases). The CDR3 spans 14 residues. V shed 5 bases and J shed 4 bases, with 12 bases lying between them. CDR1 and CDR2 (germline): LNHNV, YYDKDF (reference sequence). The DNA for the CDR3 is TGTGCCACCAGCCCAGACAGAATTAATCAGCCCCAGCATTTT. It codes for CATSPDRINQPQHF.

This clone was recorded a few times. The rearrangement uses TRBV29-1 and TRBJ1-5; perhaps TRBD1 as D (6 bases). This CDR3 is built from 16 residues. Germline lookup yields CDR1 SQVTM and CDR2 ANQGSEA. Deletions cut 6 bases from V and 1 base from J, with 19 bases between. This CDR3 is CSVIPGTHGSNQPQHF. CDR3 coding DNA: TGCAGCGTAATACCCGGGACACATGGCAGCAATCAGCCCCAGCATTTT.

J is TRBJ2-7 and V is TRBV7-9; 7 bases agree with TRBD2. V was pared by 5 bases and J by 5 bases, with 12 bases of the junction left unmatched. Per germline, CDR1 SEHNR and CDR2 FQNEAQ (reference sequence). The CDR3 runs 15 residues. The CDR3 here is CASSLPLGGGNEQYF. The CDR3, as DNA: TGTGCCAGCAGCCTTCCACTCGGGGGAGGGAACGAGCAGTACTTC.

The chain links TRBV19 to TRBJ2-5; 8 bases align to TRBD1. Germline V gives CDR1 LNHDA, CDR2 SQIVND (reference sequence). The CDR3 runs 14 residues. After removal of 6 bases from V and 1 base from J, the junction contained 4 bases not matched to a gene. DNA of the CDR3: TGTGCCAGTAGGGAGACAGGGGCCCAAGAGACCCAGTACTTC. Protein sequence: CASRETGAQETQYF.